These 20 T cell receptor beta chains came from one sample sequenced in a study of neurological immune-mediated disorders. Via MiXCR, TCRdb re-called the 5' RACE reads, giving one row per CDR3 protein. Among about 79,000 distinct CDR3 sequences listed, about 14% were seen once. Sequenced material: PBMCs. The receptor source for this set is a woman aged 45-60 years in good health.

This clonotype was seen at least ten times. The chain employs TRBV5-1 and TRBJ2-2, with 10 bases matching TRBD2. From germline, CDR1 is SGHRS and CDR2 YFSETQ. This CDR3 is built from 18 residues. V trimming: 0 bases; J trimming: 3 bases; junction bases outside the gene matches: 8. DNA for the CDR3: TGCGCCAGCAGCTTGGGGGCTAGCGGGAGCGGTCACACCGGGGAGCTGTTTTTT. Translation: CASSLGASGSGHTGELFF.

This clonotype was observed at least ten times. The J gene is TRBJ1-6, the V gene TRBV3-1; no definite D call. Germline V CDR1 and CDR2: LGHDT, YNNKEL (reference sequence). This CDR3 region has 14 residues. V lost 4 bases to trimming and J lost 8 bases, with 12 bases between them. The CDR3 loop is CASSPRIGDSPLHF. The CDR3 nucleotides read TGTGCCAGCAGCCCACGGATTGGAGATTCACCCCTCCACTTT. Full variable domain (missing parts from reference TRBV3-1 and TRBJ1-6): DTAVSQTPKYLVTQMGNDKSIKCEQNLGHDTMYWYKQDSKKFLKIMFSYNNKELIINETVPNRFSPKSPDKAHLNLHINSLELGDSAVYFCASSPRIGDSPLHFGNGTRLTVT.

This clonotype was recorded a few times. The chain employs TRBV7-6 and TRBJ1-5; 9 bases match TRBD1. Germline V gene sequence: CDR1 SGHVS, CDR2 FNYEAQ. Trimming cost V 4 bases and J 7 bases; bases outside gene matches: 11. This CDR3 contains 16 residues. CDR3 nucleotide sequence: TGTGCCAGCAGCTACGACCGGGACAGGGAGGGACAGCCCCAGCATTTT. Its translation is CASSYDRDREGQPQHF.

This clonotype showed up many times. The chain has TRBV11-1 and TRBJ2-7, with D uncertain. Deletions cut 5 bases from V and 2 bases from J, with 10 bases between. From germline, CDR1 is SGHAT and CDR2 FQDESV (reference sequence). CDR3 length equals 13 residues. CDR3 loop: CASSPPGPYEQYF. CDR3 DNA sequence: TGTGCCAGCAGCCCCCCAGGACCCTACGAGCAGTACTTC.

This clonotype occurred many times. The chain combines TRBV5-1 with TRBJ2-7, with 7 nucleotides matching TRBD1. Germline-derived CDR1 and CDR2 are SGHRS and YFSETQ. After removal of 9 bases from V and 6 bases from J, the junction contained 9 bases not matched to a gene. The CDR3 loop spans 12 amino acids. The CDR3 reads CATSRDRREQYF. The CDR3 DNA reads TGCGCCACCTCAAGGGACAGACGCGAGCAGTACTTC. The full variable domain, with the rest looked up from reference TRBV5-1 and TRBJ2-7, is KAGVTQTPRYLIKTRGQQVTLSCSPISGHRSVSWYQQTPGQGLQFLFEYFSETQRNKGNFPGRFSGRQFSNSRSEMNVSTLELGDSALYLCATSRDRREQYFGPGTRLTVT.

This clonotype occurred a few times. The rearrangement links TRBV7-9 to TRBJ2-7; tentatively, D is TRBD1 (6 bases). This CDR3 has 14 amino acids. Germline V lookup: CDR1 SEHNR, CDR2 FQNEAQ (reference sequence). Trimming removed 3 bases at V and 6 bases at J, with 15 bases between. Here the CDR3 DNA reads TGTGCCAGCAGCTTGGCCGTCGTGGGGGCCGAGCAGTACTTC. It yields the protein CASSLAVVGAEQYF.

In its sample, this clonotype was seen many times. The V gene is TRBV5-1, the J gene TRBJ2-4, with D perhaps matching TRBD1 or TRBD2 (5 bases each). Trimming removed 0 bases at V and 7 bases at J, with 11 bases between. Germline lookup yields CDR1 SGHRS and CDR2 YFSETQ. The length of the CDR3 is 14 residues. CDR3 DNA: TGCGCCAGCAGCTTGGACAGGAGGAGGAACATTCAGTACTTC. This sequence encodes CASSLDRRRNIQYF. The complete variable domain, with remaining parts taken from reference TRBV5-1 and TRBJ2-4, reads KAGVTQTPRYLIKTRGQQVTLSCSPISGHRSVSWYQQTPGQGLQFLFEYFSETQRNKGNFPGRFSGRQFSNSRSEMNVSTLELGDSALYLCASSLDRRRNIQYFGAGTRLSVL.

This clonotype was counted many times. The chain links TRBV24-1 to TRBJ2-3, with D uncertain. Germline V CDR1 and CDR2: KGHDR, SFDVKD. This CDR3 is 16 amino acids long. V was trimmed by 0 bases and J by 2 bases, leaving 11 bases between them. The CDR3, as DNA: TGTGCCACCAGTGATTTGCATAGCCCGTACACAGATACGCAGTATTTT. It specifies CATSDLHSPYTDTQYF.

The table lists this clonotype with many counts. V gene TRBV29-1 combines with J gene TRBJ1-3; D gene ambiguous. The V end was cut by 4 bases, the J end by 8 bases, with 27 bases between. The CDR3 loop spans 17 amino acids. Germline values: CDR1 SQVTM, CDR2 ANQGSEA. The CDR3 sequence: CSVGGLTEGESRYTIYF. The DNA for the CDR3 is TGCAGCGTTGGTGGCCTAACAGAGGGAGAATCGAGGTACACCATATATTTT.

At least ten counts were recorded for this clonotype. This chain connects TRBV3-1 to TRBJ1-5; no clear D. V was cut by 3 bases and J by 5 bases, with 11 bases left in between. The CDR3 runs to 14 residues. In germline, CDR1 is LGHDT, CDR2 YNNKEL (reference sequence). The CDR3 bases are TGTGCCAGCAGCCAGGGCGACCGGTATCAGCCCCAGCATTTT. This codes for CASSQGDRYQPQHF.

At least ten counts were recorded for this clonotype. The CDR3 DNA reads as TGCGCCAGCAGCTTGGAGTCTGGGGGCGAGACCCAGTACTTC. Its translation is CASSLESGGETQYF. The chain is built from TRBV5-1 and TRBJ2-5, with TRBD1 as a possible D gene (6 bases). Between the trimmed V and J ends, which lost 0 bases and 5 bases, there was a span of 11 bases. Looked up from germline, CDR1 is SGHRS and CDR2 is YFSETQ. The CDR3 spans 14 residues.

This clonotype was counted ten times or more. CDR3 sequence: CASGSAPGLAGIYEQYF. For the CDR3, the DNA is TGTGCTAGTGGTTCTGCCCCGGGACTAGCGGGAATCTACGAGCAGTACTTC. The V gene is TRBV12-5, the J gene TRBJ2-7; 13 positions agree with TRBD2. This CDR3 spans 17 amino acids. Per germline, CDR1 LGHNT and CDR2 FRNRAP. Trimming cost V 4 bases and J 3 bases; bases outside gene matches: 9.

This clonotype was observed many times. The chain couples TRBV9 to TRBJ2-5; D not resolved. The V and J ends lost 1 base and 0 bases respectively, with 16 bases between them. The germline V gene has CDR1 SGDLS and CDR2 YYNGEE. This CDR3 has 17 amino acids. The CDR3 DNA reads TGTGCCAGCAGCGTAAGACAAGGAGTAGGGTACCAAGAGACCCAGTACTTC. As protein: CASSVRQGVGYQETQYF.

As concerns this clonotype: This may be a read error, as it is one base from a much larger clone. The rearrangement uses TRBV11-3 and TRBJ2-1; 14 nucleotides agree with TRBD2. Germline V CDR1 and CDR2: SGHNT, YENEEA. The CDR3 runs to 19 residues. CDR3 nucleotides: TGTGCCAACAGCTTAGAGGGGACTAGCGGGAGTGGGTCCTACAATGAGCAGTTCTTC. This gives the protein CANSLEGTSGSGSYNEQFF.

The genes are TRBV18 and TRBJ1-4; D ambiguous. The V gene's germline CDR1 is KGHSH and CDR2 LQKENI. V was pared by 0 bases and J by 8 bases, with 4 bases between. The CDR3 is 12 residues long. CDR3 DNA: TGTGCCAGCTCACCACCAGGCGAAAAACTGTTTTTT. This translates into CASSPPGEKLFF.

In its sample, this clonotype was seen many times. The gene calls are TRBV7-2 and TRBJ2-5, with D tentatively TRBD1 or TRBD2 (5 bases each). Per germline, CDR1 SGHTA and CDR2 FQGNSA. Trimming removed 5 bases at V and 4 bases at J, with 14 bases between. CDR3 size: 14 residues. The CDR3 nucleotides are TGTGCCAGCAGCCGCGACTGGGGGACAGAGACCCAGTACTTC. Protein sequence: CASSRDWGTETQYF.

As for this clonotype: Just one base apart from a much larger clone, this may be a read error. This chain joins TRBV6-5 and TRBJ1-5, with D perhaps matching TRBD1 (5 bases). This CDR3 has 15 amino acids. CDR1 and CDR2 (germline): MNHEY, SVGAGI. DNA of the CDR3: TGTGCCAGCAGTTACAAGGGGTTCGGCAATCATCCCCAGCATTTT. Translation gives CASSYKGFGNHPQHF.

The table lists this clonotype with many counts. The J gene is TRBJ1-5, the V gene TRBV10-3; the D is unclear. This CDR3 has 13 residues. Germline V gives CDR1 ENHRY, CDR2 SYGVKD. Trimming took off 4 bases at V and 3 bases at J, with 7 bases between the two ends. This chain's CDR3 is CAISAGNNQPQHF. CDR3 DNA sequence: TGTGCCATCAGTGCCGGAAACAATCAGCCCCAGCATTTT.

This clonotype showed up many times. The CDR3 bases are TGTGCCAGCAGCCATACCCCAGGCGGCGGATTGACCAATGAGCAGTTCTTC. As protein: CASSHTPGGGLTNEQFF. V usage is TRBV3-1 and J usage is TRBJ2-1; D is undetermined. Germline V gene lookup returns CDR1 LGHDT and CDR2 YNNKEL (reference sequence). The CDR3 consists of 17 residues. Trimming removed 3 bases at V and 6 bases at J, with 21 bases between.

This clonotype was counted ten times or more. V and J are TRBV5-6 and TRBJ1-2, with no clear D. The V end lost 2 bases, the J end lost 8 bases, and 13 bases lay between the germline ends. The germline V gene encodes CDR1 SGHDT and CDR2 YYEEEE. The CDR3 is 13 residues long. The CDR3, as DNA: TGTGCCAGCAGCTTTAGTCAAGGGCGAGGCTACACCTTC. Amino acids: CASSFSQGRGYTF.